The 18 T cell receptor beta chains listed next were all sequenced from one sample in a study of cytomegalovirus exposure and HLA in healthy donors. Only in-frame clones appear in the TCRdb table, and some are missing; sequencing was by immunoSEQ multiplex PCR. The sample has roughly 130,000 clones, about four fifths seen once. The sequencing input was PBMCs. All receptors come from a woman aged 25 to 45 in good health and CMV-seronegative.

Only a few counts were recorded for this clone. The genes are TRBV2 and TRBJ1-5; D possibly corresponds to TRBD1 (5 bases). V lost 8 bases and J lost 1, with 12 bases in between. Germline-derived CDR1 and CDR2 are SNHLY and FYNNEI. This CDR3 is 14 amino acids long. CDR3 DNA sequence: TGTGCCAGCCGCAGGGAAGCGAGCAATCAGCCCCAGCATTTT. This translates into CASRREASNQPQHF.

The chain is built from TRBV7-2 and TRBJ1-1; 9 bases line up with TRBD1. The CDR3 runs to 13 residues. V dropped 2 bases and J dropped 8; count of bases not matched to a gene: 3. CDR1 is SGHTA, CDR2 FQGNSA, per germline. The CDR3 reads CASSLPGQGEAFF. DNA of the CDR3: TGTGCCAGCAGCTTACCAGGACAGGGGGAAGCTTTCTTT. The entire variable domain, with the rest obtained from reference TRBV7-2 and TRBJ1-1, is as follows: GAGVSQSPSNKVTEKGKDVELRCDPISGHTALYWYRQSLGQGLEFLIYFQGNSAPDKSGLPSDRFSAERTGGSVSTLTIQRTQQEDSAVYLCASSLPGQGEAFFGQGTRLTVV.

About this clone: The identical CDR3 is also encoded by other nucleotide sequences in the sample. The rearrangement uses TRBV9 and TRBJ2-5; 11 nucleotides agree with TRBD2. Germline assignment: CDR1 SGDLS and CDR2 YYNGEE. V dropped 0 bases and J dropped 5; count of bases not matched to a gene: 6. This CDR3 contains 16 residues. The CDR3 loop reads CASSVGVAGGQETQYF. The CDR3 nucleotides are TGTGCCAGCAGCGTAGGGGTAGCGGGGGGGCAGGAGACCCAGTACTTC.

This clone was counted at least ten times. The CDR3 DNA follows: TGTGCCAGCAGTTTAGATGGCAGCTATGGCTACACCTTC. It codes for CASSLDGSYGYTF. The chain links TRBV27 to TRBJ1-2, with D uncertain. This CDR3 is 13 amino acids long. Germline V gene data show CDR1 as MNHEY and CDR2 as SMNVEV (reference sequence). V lost 2 bases, J lost 4 bases, and 8 bases lay in between.

The CDR3 nucleotides are TGCGCCAGCAGCTTGGATTTCGGGACAGGGGGCAATGAGCAGTTCTTC. The encoded protein is CASSLDFGTGGNEQFF. J is TRBJ2-1 and V is TRBV5-1, with 11 bases identical to TRBD1. Per the germline V gene, CDR1 is SGHRS and CDR2 is YFSETQ. With V trimmed by 0 bases and J by 6 bases, 5 bases remained unmatched. This CDR3 is 16 amino acids long. The full variable domain, with the rest looked up from reference TRBV5-1 and TRBJ2-1, is KAGVTQTPRYLIKTRGQQVTLSCSPISGHRSVSWYQQTPGQGLQFLFEYFSETQRNKGNFPGRFSGRQFSNSRSEMNVSTLELGDSALYLCASSLDFGTGGNEQFFGPGTRLTVL.

This sequence joins TRBV25-1 and TRBJ1-1; D gene uncertain. The CDR3 spans 13 residues. Trimming removed 9 bases from V and 1 base from J, with 12 bases in between. Germline CDR1 and CDR2: MGHDK and SYGVNS. The CDR3 sequence is CASRIPGNTEAFF. CDR3 DNA sequence: TGTGCCAGTCGAATCCCCGGGAACACTGAAGCTTTCTTT.

In nucleotides, the CDR3 is TGTGCCAGCAGCTTTGGGGCCCTCTACGAGCAGTACTTC. It specifies CASSFGALYEQYF. The chain couples TRBV27 to TRBJ2-7; D may be TRBD1 (5 bases). CDR1 is MNHEY, CDR2 SMNVEV, per germline (reference sequence). V lost 6 bases and J 3 bases, leaving 12 bases between the germline ends. This CDR3 region has 13 residues.

The chain uses TRBV7-2 and TRBJ2-7, with D perhaps TRBD2 (7 bases). Trimming removed 4 bases at V and 2 bases at J, with 12 bases between. This CDR3 has 14 residues. Germline V gives CDR1 SGHTA, CDR2 FQGNSA. DNA for the CDR3: TGTGCCAGCAGCTGGGGGGGCCGGGCCTACGAGCAGTACTTC. Translated, it gives CASSWGGRAYEQYF.

CDR3 amino acids: CASSLAPVYSGNTIYF. The DNA for the CDR3 is TGTGCCAGCAGCTTAGCTCCGGTTTACTCTGGAAACACCATATATTTT. The V call is TRBV7-8, the J call TRBJ1-3; no clear D gene. The V and J ends lost 0 bases and 0 bases respectively, with 9 bases between them. The CDR3 loop spans 16 amino acids. In germline, CDR1 is SGHVS, CDR2 FQNEAQ.

This clone has more than one count but fewer than ten. The chain couples TRBV6-4 to TRBJ2-2; 12 bases map to TRBD2. Trimming cost V 3 bases and J 0 bases; bases outside gene matches: 2. The CDR3 totals 17 residues. Germline lookup yields CDR1 MRHNA and CDR2 SNTAGT. The CDR3 DNA sequence: TGTGCCAGCAGTGAGACTAGCGGGGGACCGAACACCGGGGAGCTGTTTTTT. This translates into CASSETSGGPNTGELFF.

CDR3 nucleotides: TGTGCCAGCTCACCAGGGGCGGGGGGGCCCCCCGGGGAGCAGTACTTC. Its protein is CASSPGAGGPPGEQYF. The genes are TRBV18 and TRBJ2-7, with 9 bases identical to TRBD2. Germline lookup yields CDR1 KGHSH and CDR2 LQKENI. J gave up 7 bases and V 2 bases, and 12 bases lay outside the gene matches. The CDR3 consists of 16 residues.

The genes are TRBV9 and TRBJ2-1; D remains ambiguous. The germline gives CDR1 SGDLS, CDR2 YYNGEE. The CDR3 runs to 15 residues. The V end lost 0 bases, the J end lost 2 bases, and 9 bases lay between the germline ends. In DNA, the CDR3 is TGTGCCAGCAGCGTAGGGGTAGCCACCTACAATGAGCAGTTCTTC. It specifies CASSVGVATYNEQFF.

This clone has a handful of counts. This CDR3 is CASSRDNQPQHF. The CDR3 DNA follows: TGTGCCAGCAGCAGGGACAATCAGCCCCAGCATTTT. The gene calls are TRBV6-1 and TRBJ1-5; possible D gene TRBD1, 5 bases. The germline CDR1 and CDR2 sequences are MNHNS and SASEGT. The V gene lost 6 bases and the J gene lost 3 bases, with 6 bases spanning the gap. The CDR3 length is 12 residues.

CDR3 region: CASTPFIGVGHNEQFF. CDR3 sequence (DNA): TGTGCCAGCACCCCTTTCATCGGGGTTGGGCACAATGAGCAGTTCTTC. This sequence joins TRBV2 and TRBJ2-1; tentatively, D is TRBD2 (5 bases). Germline V gene data show CDR1 as SNHLY and CDR2 as FYNNEI. The CDR3 runs 16 residues. V shed 7 bases and J shed 5 bases, with 21 bases lying between them. Using reference TRBV2 and TRBJ2-1 for the parts outside the CDR3, the full variable domain is EPEVTQTPSHQVTQMGQEVILRCVPISNHLYFYWYRQILGQKVEFLVSFYNNEISEKSEIFDDQFSVERPDGSNFTLKIRSTKLEDSAMYFCASTPFIGVGHNEQFFGPGTRLTVL.

This clone has only a few counts. The chain couples TRBV5-1 to TRBJ2-7; the match to TRBD1 covers 7 bases. Germline V gene sequence: CDR1 SGHRS, CDR2 YFSETQ. V shed 4 bases and J 2 bases; nucleotides not matched to a gene: 6. The CDR3 totals 14 residues. CDR3 sequence reads: CASSTGQDPYEQYF. CDR3 bases: TGCGCCAGCAGCACAGGACAGGACCCCTACGAGCAGTACTTC.

This clone has a single count. This chain links TRBV9 with TRBJ1-6, with D perhaps matching TRBD1 (5 bases). Per germline, CDR1 SGDLS and CDR2 YYNGEE. Trimming pared 4 bases from V and 6 bases from J, leaving 17 bases between. This CDR3 has 16 amino acids. The CDR3 region is CASSTTPSGINSPLHF. CDR3 nucleotides: TGTGCCAGCAGCACTACCCCGTCAGGGATTAATTCACCCCTCCACTTT.

V and J are TRBV30 and TRBJ1-1, with TRBD1 matching 10 bases. Trimming took 1 base from V and 4 from J; bases not matched to a gene: 9. CDR3 length: 16 amino acids. Germline loops: CDR1 GTSNPN, CDR2 SVGIG (reference sequence). Written as DNA, the CDR3 is TGTGCCTGGAGTGCAGGACAGGGGGAAAGAGTCACTGAAGCTTTCTTT. This codes for CAWSAGQGERVTEAFF.

This rearrangement joins TRBV6-5 to TRBJ1-2; 7 bases are shared with TRBD1. V was pared by 5 bases and J by 8 bases, with 5 bases of the junction left unmatched. Germline lookup yields CDR1 MNHEY and CDR2 SVGAGI. The CDR3 loop spans 12 amino acids. The CDR3 region is CASSKAGGGYTF. Here the CDR3 DNA reads TGTGCCAGCAGTAAAGCAGGGGGAGGCTACACCTTC.